The sequence of this T cell receptor beta chain was determined in a study of blood T cells in healthy people across ages. Study-level points and caveats: In older individuals, TCR beta diversity per million T cells was lower, falling roughly linearly with age.

Comments on this clonotype: The antigen is undetermined.

Primers used in a second PCR of about 7 to 11 cycles were a sample-barcoded 5' primer and a J-beta primer mix. TCRdb re-derived calls from the 5' RACE reads in MiXCR, one entry per CDR3 protein. The sample consists of hundreds of thousands of distinct CDR3 sequences, roughly 64% of them appearing once. Input material: blood. This receptor was identified in a man aged 25-45 years in good health.

This CDR3 reads CASSYFLATETQFF. The CDR3 coding sequence is TGTGCCAGCAGTTACTTCCTAGCGACAGAGACCCAGTTCTTC. This chain links TRBV6-2 or TRBV6-3 with TRBJ2-1, with D tentatively TRBD2 (6 bases). This CDR3 has 14 amino acids. Germline lookup yields CDR1 MNHEY and CDR2 SVGEGT. V lost 1 base and J lost 13, with 17 bases in between.